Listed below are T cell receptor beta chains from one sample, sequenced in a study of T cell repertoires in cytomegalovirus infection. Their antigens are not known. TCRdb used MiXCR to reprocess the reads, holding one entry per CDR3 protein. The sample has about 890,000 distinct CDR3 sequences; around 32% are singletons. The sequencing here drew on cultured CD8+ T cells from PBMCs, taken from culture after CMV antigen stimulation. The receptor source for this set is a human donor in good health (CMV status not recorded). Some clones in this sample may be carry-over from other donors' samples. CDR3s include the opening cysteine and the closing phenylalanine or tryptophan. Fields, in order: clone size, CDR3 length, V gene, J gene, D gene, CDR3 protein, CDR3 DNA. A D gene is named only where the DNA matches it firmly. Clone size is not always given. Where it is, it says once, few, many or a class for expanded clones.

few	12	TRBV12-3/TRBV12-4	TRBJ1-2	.	CASSPSGTGYTF	TGTGCCAGCAGCCCCTCAGGGACGGGCTACACCTTC
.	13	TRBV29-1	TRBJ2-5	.	CSVERQPEETQYF	TGCAGCGTTGAGCGGCAGCCTGAAGAGACCCAGTACTTC
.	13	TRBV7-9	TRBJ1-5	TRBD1	CASGGTGSQPQHF	TGTGCCAGTGGTGGGACAGGGAGTCAGCCCCAGCATTTT
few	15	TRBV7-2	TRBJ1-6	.	CASSLGAGYQAPLHF	TGTGCCAGCAGCTTAGGGGCAGGGTATCAGGCACCCCTCCACTTT
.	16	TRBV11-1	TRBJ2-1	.	CASSLALGDGYNEQFF	TGTGCCAGCAGCTTAGCGCTGGGGGACGGCTACAATGAGCAGTTCTTC
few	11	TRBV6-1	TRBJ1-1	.	CASCRGPEAFF	TGTGCCAGCTGCAGAGGCCCCGAAGCTTTCTTT
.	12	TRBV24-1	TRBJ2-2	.	CATSEPTGELFF	TGTGCCACCAGTGAGCCAACCGGGGAGCTGTTTTTT
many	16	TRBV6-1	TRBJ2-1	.	CASGRGGSSSYNEQFF	TGTGCCAGCGGCCGTGGCGGGTCGAGCTCCTACAATGAGCAGTTCTTC
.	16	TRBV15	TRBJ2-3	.	CATSRDFDNYLDTQYF	TGTGCCACCAGCAGAGATTTCGACAATTATTTAGATACGCAGTATTTT
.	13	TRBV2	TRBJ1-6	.	CASSQSTDSPLHF	TGTGCCAGCAGCCAATCTACCGATTCACCCCTCCACTTT